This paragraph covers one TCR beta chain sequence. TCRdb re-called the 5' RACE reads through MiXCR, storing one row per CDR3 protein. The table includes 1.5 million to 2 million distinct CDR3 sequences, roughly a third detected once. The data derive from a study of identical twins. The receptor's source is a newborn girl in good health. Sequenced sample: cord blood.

CDR3 in amino acids: CSAKQASPGGYTF. DNA of the CDR3: TGCAGTGCTAAACAGGCCTCCCCAGGGGGCTACACCTTC. The V call is TRBV20-1, the J call TRBJ1-2, with D maybe TRBD1 (5 bases). CDR1 is DFQATT, CDR2 SNEGSKA, per germline (reference sequence). The CDR3 is 13 amino acids. The V gene lost 4 bases and the J gene lost 8 bases, with 17 bases spanning the gap.